This is a list of T cell receptor beta chains from one sample in a study of cytomegalovirus exposure and HLA in healthy donors. Assay: immunoSEQ multiplex PCR; the TCRdb copy retains only in-frame clones and omits some. This sample carries 150,000 to 200,000 clones, around four fifths of them seen once, and the ten largest clones take about 9.1%. The sequencing sample was made of PBMCs. The receptors stem from a man between 18 and 35 years old in good health and CMV-seropositive. The CDR3 runs from the conserved cysteine through the conserved F or W. D genes are given only for firm matches. Size is omitted from some rows. Given values are once, few, many or a class for expanded clones.

NA	TRBJ1-1	TRBV4-1	NA	CASSPVQGPAEAFF	TGCGCCAGCAGCCCGGTACAGGGTCCGGCTGAAGCTTTCTTT
TRBD2	TRBJ2-7	TRBV7-2	NA	CASSFGGTSGIEQYF	TGTGCCAGCAGCTTTGGCGGGACTAGCGGGATCGAGCAGTACTTC
TRBD1	TRBJ1-2	TRBV6-1	once	CASSETDRGYGYTF	TGTGCCAGCAGTGAAACGGACAGGGGGTATGGCTACACCTTC
TRBD1	TRBJ1-4	TRBV4-1	once	CASSQDKGTGSPRFF	TGCGCCAGCAGCCAAGATAAGGGGACAGGGTCCCCGCGGTTTTTT
TRBD1	TRBJ1-2	TRBV5-6	NA	CASSLDRGGYTF	TGTGCCAGCAGCTTAGACAGGGGTGGCTACACCTTC
TRBD2	TRBJ2-1	TRBV10-2	NA	CATNGLGPYNEQFF	TGCGCCACCAACGGACTAGGCCCCTACAATGAGCAGTTCTTC
NA	TRBJ1-1	TRBV4-1	few	CASSQDYPREAFF	TGCGCCAGCAGCCAAGATTACCCCAGAGAAGCTTTCTTT
NA	TRBJ1-1	TRBV9	NA	CASSVVAQGWTEAFF	TGTGCCAGCAGCGTAGTCGCCCAGGGTTGGACTGAAGCTTTCTTT
TRBD1	TRBJ1-2	TRBV30	NA	CACGQGAGAF	TGTGCCTGCGGACAGGGGGCGGGCGCCTTC
TRBD1	TRBJ1-5	TRBV19	once	CASSMGQVYSNQPQHF	TGTGCCAGTAGTATGGGACAGGTTTATAGCAATCAGCCCCAGCATTTT
NA	TRBJ2-1	TRBV5-1	few	CASSLREWNEQFF	TGCGCCAGCAGCTTGCGGGAGTGGAATGAGCAGTTCTTC
NA	TRBJ2-7	TRBV27	NA	CASSKEGPDYEQYF	TGTGCCAGCAGTAAAGAGGGTCCGGACTACGAGCAGTACTTC
TRBD1	TRBJ2-5	TRBV9	NA	CASSGGQGLKTQYF	TGTGCCAGCAGCGGGGGACAGGGGTTGAAGACCCAGTACTTC
NA	TRBJ1-5	TRBV28	NA	CASRPYVTVNQPQHF	TGTGCCAGCAGACCCTATGTGACAGTCAATCAGCCCCAGCATTTT
TRBD2	TRBJ2-3	TRBV4-2	few	CASSPRAAGDTDTQYF	TGTGCCAGCAGCCCCCGGGCAGCGGGGGACACAGATACGCAGTATTTT
NA	TRBJ1-1	TRBV25-1	NA	CASSDSRGAEAFF	TGTGCCAGCAGTGATAGTCGGGGGGCTGAAGCTTTCTTT
TRBD2	TRBJ2-2	TRBV5-1	NA	CASSSSGGATSTGELFF	TGCGCCAGCAGTTCCTCCGGGGGGGCCACCTCAACCGGGGAGCTGTTTTTT
TRBD2	TRBJ2-3	TRBV7-2	NA	CASSLSRSGGPDTQYF	TGTGCCAGCAGCTTAAGTCGCAGCGGGGGGCCAGATACGCAGTATTTT
TRBD2	TRBJ2-1	TRBV9	NA	CASSTAPGLDEQFF	TGTGCCAGCAGCACTGCTCCGGGACTAGATGAGCAGTTCTTC
NA	TRBJ1-2	TRBV7-2	NA	CASSLDPLTGRDGYTF	TGTGCCAGCAGCTTAGATCCTTTAACAGGCAGAGATGGCTACACCTTC
TRBD1	TRBJ2-7	TRBV4-3	NA	CASSQYLGDRASNEQYF	TGCGCCAGCAGCCAATATTTGGGAGACAGGGCGTCAAACGAGCAGTACTTC
TRBD2	TRBJ2-7	TRBV28	NA	CASRNPGLAGVYEQYF	TGTGCCAGCAGGAATCCGGGACTAGCGGGAGTGTACGAGCAGTACTTC
NA	TRBJ2-5	TRBV4-1	NA	CASSEGPGETQYF	TGCGCCAGCAGCGAAGGCCCGGGGGAGACCCAGTACTTC
NA	TRBJ2-2	TRBV27	NA	CASSPRGGGALGELFF	TGTGCCAGCAGTCCCCGGGGAGGGGGGGCCTTAGGGGAGCTGTTTTTT
TRBD2	TRBJ2-2	TRBV15	NA	CATSFGGRDYTGELFF	TGTGCCACCAGCTTTGGGGGGAGGGACTACACCGGGGAGCTGTTTTTT
TRBD1	TRBJ1-2	TRBV7-2	NA	CASSFDRGPRYGYTF	TGTGCCAGCAGCTTCGACAGGGGGCCAAGATATGGCTACACCTTC
TRBD2	TRBJ2-7	TRBV4-1	NA	CASSLRETSGSYEQYF	TGCGCCAGCAGCCTCCGGGAGACTAGCGGTTCCTACGAGCAGTACTTC
NA	TRBJ1-2	TRBV21-1	once	CASSSTWPGQPWRGYTF	TGTGCCAGCAGCAGCACTTGGCCGGGACAACCCTGGAGGGGCTACACCTTC
TRBD2	TRBJ2-3	TRBV4-2	NA	CASSQDLRPSGIPDTQYF	TGTGCCAGCAGCCAAGATCTACGGCCTAGCGGGATTCCAGATACGCAGTATTTT